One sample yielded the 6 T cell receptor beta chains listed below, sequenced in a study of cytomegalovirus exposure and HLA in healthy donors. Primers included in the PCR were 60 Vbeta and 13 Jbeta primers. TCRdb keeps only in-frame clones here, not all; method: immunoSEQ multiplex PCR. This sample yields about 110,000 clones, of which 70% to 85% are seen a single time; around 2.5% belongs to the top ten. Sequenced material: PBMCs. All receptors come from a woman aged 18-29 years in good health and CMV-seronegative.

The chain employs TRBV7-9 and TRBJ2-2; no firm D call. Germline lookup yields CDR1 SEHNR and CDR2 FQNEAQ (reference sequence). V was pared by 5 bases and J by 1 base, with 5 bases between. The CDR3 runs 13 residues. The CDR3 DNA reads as TGTGCCAGCAGCCCCTTGAACACCGGGGAGCTGTTTTTT. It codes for CASSPLNTGELFF. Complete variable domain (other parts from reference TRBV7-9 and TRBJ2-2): DTGVSQNPRHKITKRGQNVTFRCDPISEHNRLYWYRQTLGQGPEFLTYFQNEAQLEKSRLLSDRFSAERPKGSFSTLEIQRTEQGDSAMYLCASSPLNTGELFFGEGSRLTVL.

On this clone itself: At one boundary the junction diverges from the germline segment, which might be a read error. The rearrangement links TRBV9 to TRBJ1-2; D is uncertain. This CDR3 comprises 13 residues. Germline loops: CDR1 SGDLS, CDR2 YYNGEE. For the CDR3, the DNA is TGTGCCGGCAGCGTACCGGGTGTCTATGGCTACACCTTC. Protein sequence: CAGSVPGVYGYTF.

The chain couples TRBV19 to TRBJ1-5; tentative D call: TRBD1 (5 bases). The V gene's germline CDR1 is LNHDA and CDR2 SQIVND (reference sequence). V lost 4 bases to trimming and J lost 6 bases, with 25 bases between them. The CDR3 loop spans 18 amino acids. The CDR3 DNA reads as TGTGCCAGTAGTAAGAGGCCGGGGCGGGATGGGACCGGTCAGCCCCAGCATTTT. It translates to CASSKRPGRDGTGQPQHF.

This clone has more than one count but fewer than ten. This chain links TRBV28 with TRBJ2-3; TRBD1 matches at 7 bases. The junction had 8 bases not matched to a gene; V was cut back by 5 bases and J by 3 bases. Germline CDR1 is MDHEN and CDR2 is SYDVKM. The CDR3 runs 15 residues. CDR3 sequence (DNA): TGTGCCAGCAGTCCCCAGGGGGTCCGGACAGATACGCAGTATTTT. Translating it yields CASSPQGVRTDTQYF.

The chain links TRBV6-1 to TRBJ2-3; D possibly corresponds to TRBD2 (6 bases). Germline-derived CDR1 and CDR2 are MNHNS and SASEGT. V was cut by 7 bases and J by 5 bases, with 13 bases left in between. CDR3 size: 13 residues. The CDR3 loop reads CASTGQGGDTQYF. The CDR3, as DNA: TGTGCCAGCACAGGGCAGGGAGGAGATACGCAGTATTTT.

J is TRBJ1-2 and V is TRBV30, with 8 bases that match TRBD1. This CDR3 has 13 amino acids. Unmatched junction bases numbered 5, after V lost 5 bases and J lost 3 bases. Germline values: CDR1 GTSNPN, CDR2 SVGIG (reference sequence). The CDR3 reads CAWGQGMDYGYTF. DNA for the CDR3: TGTGCCTGGGGACAGGGCATGGACTATGGCTACACCTTC.